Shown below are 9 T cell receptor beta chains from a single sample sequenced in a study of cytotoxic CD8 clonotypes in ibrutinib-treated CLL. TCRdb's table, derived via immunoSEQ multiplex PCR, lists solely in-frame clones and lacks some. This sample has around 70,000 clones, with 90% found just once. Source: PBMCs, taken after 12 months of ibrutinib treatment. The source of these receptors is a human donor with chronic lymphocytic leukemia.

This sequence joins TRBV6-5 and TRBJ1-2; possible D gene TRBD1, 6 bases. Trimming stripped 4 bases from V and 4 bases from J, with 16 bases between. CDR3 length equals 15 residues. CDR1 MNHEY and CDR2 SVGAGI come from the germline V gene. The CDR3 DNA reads TGTGCCAGCAGTTCCCCCGCGGGGGCATTCTATGGCTACACCTTC. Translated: CASSSPAGAFYGYTF.

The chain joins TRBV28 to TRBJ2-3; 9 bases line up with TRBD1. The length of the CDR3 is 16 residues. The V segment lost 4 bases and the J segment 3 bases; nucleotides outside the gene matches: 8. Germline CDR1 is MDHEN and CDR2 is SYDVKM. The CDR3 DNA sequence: TGTGCCAGCAGTTCCTACGGACAGGGGAGGACAGATACGCAGTATTTT. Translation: CASSSYGQGRTDTQYF.

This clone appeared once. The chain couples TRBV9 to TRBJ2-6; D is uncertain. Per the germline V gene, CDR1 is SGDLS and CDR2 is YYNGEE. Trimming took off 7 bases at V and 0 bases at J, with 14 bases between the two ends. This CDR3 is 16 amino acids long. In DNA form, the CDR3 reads TGTGCCAGCGACCTTTCAGGTTACTCTGGGGCCAACGTCCTGACTTTC. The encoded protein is CASDLSGYSGANVLTF.

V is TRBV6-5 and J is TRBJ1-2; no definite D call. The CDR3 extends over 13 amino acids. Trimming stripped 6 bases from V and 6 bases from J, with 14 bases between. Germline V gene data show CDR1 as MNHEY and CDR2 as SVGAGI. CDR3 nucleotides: TGTGCCAGCAGGGAGCGGGTAGTGAATGGCTACACCTTC. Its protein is CASRERVVNGYTF.

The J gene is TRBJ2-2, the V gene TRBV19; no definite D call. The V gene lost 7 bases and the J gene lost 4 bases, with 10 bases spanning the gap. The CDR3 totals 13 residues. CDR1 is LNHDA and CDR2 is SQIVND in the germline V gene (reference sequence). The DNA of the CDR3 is TGTGCCAGTATTCAGGCAGGCACCGGGGAGCTGTTTTTT. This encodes CASIQAGTGELFF.

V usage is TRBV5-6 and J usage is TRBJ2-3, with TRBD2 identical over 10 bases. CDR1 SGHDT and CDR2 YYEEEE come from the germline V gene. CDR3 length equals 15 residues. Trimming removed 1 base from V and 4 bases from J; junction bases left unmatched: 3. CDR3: CASSLPSGSPDTQYF. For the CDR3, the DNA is TGTGCCAGCAGCTTGCCTAGCGGGAGCCCAGATACGCAGTATTTT. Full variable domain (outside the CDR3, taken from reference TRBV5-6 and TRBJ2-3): DAGVTQSPTHLIKTRGQQVTLRCSPKSGHDTVSWYQQALGQGPQFIFQYYEEEERQRGNFPDRFSGHQFPNYSSELNVNALLLGDSALYLCASSLPSGSPDTQYFGPGTRLTVL.

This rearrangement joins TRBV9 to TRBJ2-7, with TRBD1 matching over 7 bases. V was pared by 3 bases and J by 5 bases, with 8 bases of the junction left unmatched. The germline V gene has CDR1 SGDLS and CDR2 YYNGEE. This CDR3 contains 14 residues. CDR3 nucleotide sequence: TGTGCCAGCAGCGCCCGGGACAGAACCGACGAGCAGTACTTC. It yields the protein CASSARDRTDEQYF.

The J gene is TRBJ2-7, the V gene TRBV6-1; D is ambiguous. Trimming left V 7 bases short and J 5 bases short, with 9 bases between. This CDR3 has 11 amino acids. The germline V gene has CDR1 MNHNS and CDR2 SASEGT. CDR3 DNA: TGTGCCAGCAACTACCTCCACGAGCAGTACTTC. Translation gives CASNYLHEQYF.

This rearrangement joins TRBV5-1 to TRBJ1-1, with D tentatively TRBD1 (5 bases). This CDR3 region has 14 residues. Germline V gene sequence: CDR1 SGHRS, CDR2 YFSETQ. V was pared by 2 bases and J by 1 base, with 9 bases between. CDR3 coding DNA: TGCGCCAGCAGCTTTGGCAGGGCGAACACTGAAGCTTTCTTT. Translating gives CASSFGRANTEAFF.